This T cell receptor beta chain originates from a study of blood T cell repertoires in COVID-19 (dated by TCRdb to about 2020). Regarding the research as a whole: Samples covering the acute and convalescent phases of COVID-19 were provided by collaborators in the United States, Italy and Spain. Where available, HLA class I and class II types were taken from metadata supplied by the sample provider and were not determined by assay-based typing. The repertoires were made available in a free public database intended to serve as a resource for research on the immune response to SARS-CoV-2. The samples were drawn from two sources: the first 160 participants of the ongoing ImmuneRACE study, and 1,254 subjects contributed by 6 global collaborators. The prospective study material was composed of cDNA or gDNA derived from T cells, B-cell-depleted T cells, or PBMCs. Deeply sampled blood TCRbeta repertoires from subjects exposed to, actively infected with, or recovered from COVID-19 were included in the dataset. Nearly every sample came with metadata listing a de-identified subject ID, COVID-19 status, age in years and sex.

TCRbeta CDR3 regions were amplified from genomic DNA by means of the immunoSEQ Assay, a bias-controlled multiplex PCR. As for the authors' bioinformatics: Nucleated cell counts per sample were estimated from amplification of reference gene primers within the assay. To quantify the absolute abundance of each unique TCRbeta CDR3 rearrangement, sequence reads were collapsed and filtered. Productive Simpson clonality was computed per sample as the square root of Simpson's diversity index over productive rearrangements. The table was pulled from immuneACCESS by TCRdb, which kept in-frame rearrangements only. Such tables lose some clones; where checked, under half of the loss comes from unresolved V genes, and the rest has no known cause. The DNA gave D and trimming, while V, J and clone size come from that table. In all, the sample holds over 130,000 clones, and around 90% of those were seen once. The ten largest make up 11% of the sample.

Collaborating institutions collected whole blood in K2EDTA tubes following their own protocols. For TCRbeta analysis, collaborators shipped samples in one of three forms: frozen whole blood, isolated PBMCs, or DNA extracted from either of those sample types. The germline V gene sets CDR1 to LGHNA and CDR2 to YSLEER. There are 13 amino acids in the CDR3, from cysteine to phenylalanine inclusive. CDR3 DNA is the only sequence kept; it has 39 bases, read in frame from the first base. Deletion took 5 bases off V and 6 bases off J, with a span of 13 bases between the germline ends. General findings and caveats noted by the study authors: Clinical and demographic metadata were provided uncurated, with the amount varying by source and participant.

Turning to this clone: The specificity of this receptor is unknown. Qualities for individual bases were not recorded, and no much larger clone is one base off.

Sequencing input: peripheral blood. The receptor was isolated from a woman of 80 years or more with acute or convalescent COVID-19. The rearranged segments are TRBV4-3 and TRBJ1-1, with no D gene named confidently. The CDR3 protein: CASSSHVSAEAFF. Read as DNA, the sequence is TGCGCCAGCAGCTCCCATGTGAGCGCTGAAGCTTTCTTT.